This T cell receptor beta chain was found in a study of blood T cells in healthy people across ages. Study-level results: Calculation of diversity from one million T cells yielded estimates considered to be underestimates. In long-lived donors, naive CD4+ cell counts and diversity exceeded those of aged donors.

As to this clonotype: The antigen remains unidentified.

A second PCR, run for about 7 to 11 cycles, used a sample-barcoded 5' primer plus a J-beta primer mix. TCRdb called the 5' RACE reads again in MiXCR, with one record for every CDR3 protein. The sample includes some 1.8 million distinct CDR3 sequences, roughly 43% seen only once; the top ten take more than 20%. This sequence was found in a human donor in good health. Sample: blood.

The DNA for the CDR3 is TGTGCCAGCACCTCGTCTAGCGGGGACTACAATGAGCAGTTCTTC. Its translation: CASTSSSGDYNEQFF. The chain joins TRBV6-2 or TRBV6-3 to TRBJ2-1, with TRBD2 matching over 9 bases. Germline V lookup: CDR1 MNHEY, CDR2 SVGEGT. Trimming cost V 7 bases and J 3 bases; bases outside gene matches: 7. The CDR3 spans 15 residues.